This T cell receptor beta chain was identified during a study of blood T cell repertoires in COVID-19. Assay used: immunoSEQ multiplex PCR; TCRdb lists only in-frame clones, some missing. The sample has 35,000 to 50,000 clones; roughly 80% are singletons. This TCR came from a man aged 55 to 70 in a cohort sampled during active COVID-19. Sequencing input: peripheral blood.

The CDR3 nucleotides are TGCGCCAGCAGGCTAGCGGGAGTCCATGAGCAGTTCTTC. It codes for CASRLAGVHEQFF. The chain has TRBV5-1 and TRBJ2-1; the match to TRBD2 covers 10 bases. The trim removed 5 bases at V and 8 bases at J, leaving 4 bases unmatched. This CDR3 is built from 13 residues. In germline, CDR1 is SGHRS, CDR2 YFSETQ.